Described below is a single TCR beta chain sequence and its context. This sample was included in a study of blood T cell repertoires in COVID-19. Study details: Italy, Spain and the United States were the sources of the convalescent and acute COVID-19 samples. T cells, B-cell-depleted T cells, or PBMCs supplied cDNA or gDNA.

Generated by immunoSEQ multiplex PCR, the TCRdb table keeps only in-frame clones and is missing some. The sample yields approximately 50,000 clones, about 88% seen once. Sequencing was done on a sample of peripheral blood. The TCR comes from a human donor in a cohort sampled during active COVID-19.

CDR3 in amino acids: CASLPNRRTEREHGELFF. CDR3 DNA sequence: TGTGCCAGTCTCCCCAACCGAAGGACCGAGCGGGAGCACGGGGAGCTGTTTTTT. V usage is TRBV7-3 and J usage is TRBJ2-2; 8 bases fit TRBD2. The CDR3 is 18 amino acids. The V and J ends lost 9 bases and 7 bases, in that order; junction bases with no gene match: 22. Germline V CDR1 and CDR2: SGHTA, FQGTGA.